Listed here are 28 T cell receptor beta chains from one sample, sequenced in a study of cytomegalovirus exposure and HLA in healthy donors. Vbeta (60) and Jbeta (13) primers were used in the PCR. The method was immunoSEQ multiplex PCR; TCRdb's version includes in-frame clones alone and lacks a portion of them. The data hold 150,000 to 200,000 clones, with 70% to 85% observed a single time. Input material: PBMCs. Source of these receptors: a man aged 25-45 years in good health and CMV-seropositive.

The chain carries TRBV5-4 and TRBJ1-5; D perhaps matches TRBD1 (5 bases). The V and J ends lost 4 bases and 3 bases respectively, with 8 bases between them. This CDR3 contains 13 residues. Germline V gene data show CDR1 as SGHNT and CDR2 as YYREEE (reference sequence). The CDR3 DNA reads TGTGCCAGCAGCCAGGACATCAATCAGCCCCAGCATTTT. Translating it yields CASSQDINQPQHF.

This chain links TRBV27 with TRBJ2-3; tentatively, D is TRBD2 (6 bases). V dropped 3 bases and J dropped 3 bases, with 13 bases sitting between them. The germline V gene has CDR1 MNHEY and CDR2 SMNVEV (reference sequence). The CDR3 sequence is 15 residues long. The CDR3 nucleotides are TGTGCCAGCAGTTTGGTCGGGGGAGTAACAGATACGCAGTATTTT. Its translation is CASSLVGGVTDTQYF.

The gene calls are TRBV5-1 and TRBJ2-7; tentatively, D is TRBD1 (6 bases). The CDR3 contains 14 residues. The germline V gene has CDR1 SGHRS and CDR2 YFSETQ. Deletions cut 7 bases from V and 2 bases from J, with 16 bases between. For the CDR3, the DNA is TGCGCCAGCTTACATTCAGGGGTTCCCTACGAGCAGTACTTC. Protein: CASLHSGVPYEQYF.

V is TRBV19 and J is TRBJ1-1; 9 nucleotides match TRBD1. Losses at the gene ends were 4 bases for V and 10 bases for J; bases not matched to a gene: 19. The germline V gene encodes CDR1 LNHDA and CDR2 SQIVND (reference sequence). The CDR3 sequence is 17 residues long. CDR3 DNA: TGTGCCAGTAGTACCTATACCGGGACAGGGTTCAGGCCGGGAGCTTTCTTT. Translated, it gives CASSTYTGTGFRPGAFF. The complete variable domain, with remaining parts taken from reference TRBV19 and TRBJ1-1, reads DGGITQSPKYLFRKEGQNVTLSCEQNLNHDAMYWYRQDPGQGLRLIYYSQIVNDFQKGDIAEGYSVSREKKESFPLTVTSAQKNPTAFYLCASSTYTGTGFRPGAFFGQGTRLTVV.

In nucleotides, the CDR3 is TGCGCCAGCAGCTGGACAGATCCTAACTATGGCTACACCTTC. This translates into CASSWTDPNYGYTF. This rearrangement joins TRBV4-1 to TRBJ1-2; D may be TRBD1 (6 bases). V shed 5 bases and J shed 0 bases, with 10 bases lying between them. In germline, CDR1 is MGHRA, CDR2 YSYEKL. There are 14 residues in the CDR3.

This rearrangement joins TRBV27 to TRBJ2-7; a weak D match, TRBD2 (6 bases). Per germline, CDR1 MNHEY and CDR2 SMNVEV (reference sequence). The V and J ends lost 6 bases and 0 bases respectively, with 15 bases between them. CDR3 size: 15 residues. The CDR3 loop is CASSNRGSSSYEQYF. As DNA, the CDR3 is TGTGCCAGCAGCAACCGGGGGTCAAGCTCCTACGAGCAGTACTTC.

This clone has more than one count but fewer than ten. J is TRBJ1-4 and V is TRBV5-1; no reliable D call. Germline V gene lookup returns CDR1 SGHRS and CDR2 YFSETQ. The CDR3 contains 15 residues. Trimming removed 0 bases from V and 2 bases from J, with 8 bases in between. This CDR3 reads CASSLAGNTNEKLFF. In DNA form, the CDR3 reads TGCGCCAGCAGCTTGGCCGGGAACACTAATGAAAAACTGTTTTTT.

This clone has only a few counts. The chain recombines TRBV28 with TRBJ1-2; maybe TRBD1 (5 bases). This CDR3 spans 19 amino acids. Trimming removed 6 bases from V and 2 bases from J, with 28 bases in between. Germline V gene sequence: CDR1 MDHEN, CDR2 SYDVKM. This CDR3 reads CASRGPGNTDSEMNYGYTF. Here the CDR3 DNA reads TGTGCCAGCAGGGGGCCTGGGAACACCGACTCCGAGATGAACTATGGCTACACCTTC.

V gene TRBV25-1 combines with J gene TRBJ2-1, with 13 bases matching TRBD2. The germline gives CDR1 MGHDK, CDR2 SYGVNS. Germline trimming cut 3 bases from V and 6 bases from J; bases unmatched to any gene: 8. The CDR3 runs 17 residues. The CDR3 spells CASSDPTSGGASNEQFF. CDR3 DNA: TGTGCCAGCAGTGACCCCACTAGCGGGGGGGCTTCCAATGAGCAGTTCTTC.

This clone has only a few counts. The V gene is TRBV21-1, the J gene TRBJ1-5; the D segment call TRBD1 is taken from the table without a DNA check. TRBV21-1 is a listed pseudogene. The CDR3 runs to 17 residues. The CDR3 sequence is CASILDRERQGNQPQHF. CDR3 nucleotide sequence: TGTGCCAGCATCTTGGACAGGGAAAGACAAGGGAATCAGCCCCAGCATTTT.

The rearrangement joins TRBV28 to TRBJ1-2, with D perhaps matching TRBD1 (6 bases). Per germline, CDR1 MDHEN and CDR2 SYDVKM. The CDR3 contains 12 residues. Trimming pared 6 bases from V and 5 bases from J, leaving 10 bases between. As DNA, the CDR3 is TGTGCCAGCAGAACAGGGTGGTATGGCTACACCTTC. Residues: CASRTGWYGYTF.

The rearrangement uses TRBV9 and TRBJ2-7, with 9 bases lining up with TRBD1. V shed 4 bases, J shed 4 bases, and the junction held 3 bases outside the gene matches. This CDR3 has 13 residues. Germline CDR1 is SGDLS and CDR2 is YYNGEE. The CDR3 loop is CASSSGTGYEQYF. In DNA form, the CDR3 reads TGTGCCAGCAGCAGTGGGACAGGGTACGAGCAGTACTTC.

CDR3 sequence reads: CSAKLAGGRYEQFF. CDR3 in DNA: TGCAGCGCGAAACTAGCGGGGGGGCGGTATGAGCAGTTCTTC. The rearrangement joins TRBV29-1 to TRBJ2-1; TRBD2 matches 13 bases. Germline V CDR1 and CDR2: SQVTM, ANQGSEA. The CDR3 covers 14 residues. J lost 8 bases, V lost 7 bases, and 8 bases had no gene match.

The chain has TRBV20-1 and TRBJ2-1; D gene uncertain. This CDR3 has 11 amino acids. The V gene's germline CDR1 is DFQATT and CDR2 SNEGSKA (reference sequence). Trimming left V 6 bases short and J 10 bases short, with 13 bases between. CDR3 in amino acids: CSAQSWAEQFF. The DNA of the CDR3 is TGCAGTGCCCAAAGTTGGGCCGAGCAGTTCTTC.

The chain recombines TRBV27 with TRBJ1-2, with 7 bases aligning to TRBD1. This CDR3 is 13 amino acids long. Trimming at V came to 5 bases and at J to 8 bases, leaving 8 bases not matched to a gene. Germline loops: CDR1 MNHEY, CDR2 SMNVEV (reference sequence). The CDR3 loop is CASSPQGYGGYTF. CDR3 nucleotides: TGTGCCAGCAGTCCACAGGGGTACGGGGGCTACACCTTC.

This clone came up a few times. The chain recombines TRBV30 with TRBJ2-1; 9 positions agree with TRBD2. The CDR3 covers 14 residues. Unmatched junction bases numbered 4, after V lost 3 bases and J lost 4 bases. The germline CDR1 and CDR2 sequences are GTSNPN and SVGIG (reference sequence). The chain's CDR3 is CAWSAGGLYNEQFF. The CDR3 DNA reads TGTGCCTGGAGCGCGGGGGGGCTTTACAATGAGCAGTTCTTC.

The chain recombines TRBV29-1 with TRBJ1-1; D not certain. The CDR3 consists of 13 residues. Per the germline V gene, CDR1 is SQVTM and CDR2 is ANQGSEA. V lost 5 bases and J lost 0, with 10 bases in between. CDR3 sequence: CSVLPNMNTEAFF. The CDR3 coding sequence is TGCAGCGTTCTCCCGAACATGAACACTGAAGCTTTCTTT.

V gene TRBV7-6 combines with J gene TRBJ2-2; D is possibly TRBD2 (6 bases). This CDR3 contains 14 residues. Germline V gene lookup returns CDR1 SGHVS and CDR2 FNYEAQ. Trimming stripped 5 bases from V and 1 base from J, with 8 bases between. The CDR3 region is CASSLGGNTGELFF. The DNA of the CDR3 is TGTGCCAGCAGCCTGGGGGGGAACACCGGGGAGCTGTTTTTT.

The J gene is TRBJ1-1, the V gene TRBV6-4, with D unresolved. Trimming removed 0 bases from V and 3 bases from J, with 14 bases in between. The germline CDR1 and CDR2 sequences are MRHNA and SNTAGT. There are 16 residues in the CDR3. The chain's CDR3 is CASSDSWGARHTEAFF. For the CDR3, the DNA is TGTGCCAGCAGTGACTCTTGGGGAGCAAGGCACACTGAAGCTTTCTTT.

J is TRBJ1-4 and V is TRBV7-9, with 12 bases that match TRBD1. The germline V gene encodes CDR1 SEHNR and CDR2 FQNEAQ (reference sequence). V lost 6 bases to trimming and J lost 12 bases; unmatched junction nucleotides: 8. This CDR3 spans 14 amino acids. The CDR3 nucleotides read TGTGCCAGCAGGCCCGGGACAGGGGGCCTGGAACTGTTTTTT. Protein: CASRPGTGGLELFF.

The rearrangement links TRBV27 to TRBJ2-3; 9 nucleotides align to TRBD1. V shed 5 bases and J 5 bases; nucleotides not matched to a gene: 8. Germline CDR1 is MNHEY and CDR2 is SMNVEV (reference sequence). CDR3 length: 15 residues. This CDR3 is CASSRTGEGGDTQYF. The CDR3 DNA is TGTGCCAGCAGTCGGACAGGGGAAGGAGGAGATACGCAGTATTTT.

The chain uses TRBV5-1 and TRBJ2-5, with TRBD2 identical over 7 bases. CDR3 size: 15 residues. From germline, CDR1 is SGHRS and CDR2 YFSETQ. V shed 5 bases, J shed 5 bases, and the junction held 12 bases outside the gene matches. The CDR3 DNA reads as TGCGCCAGCAGTCATGAGGTAGAACTAGCGGAGACCCAGTACTTC. Protein sequence: CASSHEVELAETQYF.

J is TRBJ1-1 and V is TRBV19; D unclear. CDR1 LNHDA and CDR2 SQIVND come from the germline V gene (reference sequence). The length of the CDR3 is 11 residues. The V and J ends lost 5 bases and 6 bases respectively, with 7 bases between them. This chain's CDR3 is CASSLAAEAFF. The CDR3 DNA reads as TGTGCCAGTAGTCTGGCGGCTGAAGCTTTCTTT.

V is TRBV7-8 and J is TRBJ2-7; D call uncertain. The CDR3 runs to 14 residues. Trimming stripped 1 base from V and 5 bases from J, with 12 bases between. The V gene's germline CDR1 is SGHVS and CDR2 FQNEAQ. The CDR3 loop is CASSLGSSLDEQYF. The CDR3, as DNA: TGTGCCAGCAGCTTAGGTAGTTCTCTGGACGAGCAGTACTTC.

The chain employs TRBV12-5 and TRBJ1-2, with unresolved D. Trimming took 0 bases from V and 7 from J, leaving 9 bases between them. The CDR3 contains 13 residues. CDR1 and CDR2 from the germline V gene are LGHNT and FRNRAP. In DNA form, the CDR3 reads TGTGCTAGTGGTTTGGTAGTGGAGAGTGGCTACACCTTC. It codes for CASGLVVESGYTF.

The rearrangement joins TRBV30 to TRBJ1-5; 7 positions agree with TRBD1. Germline CDR1 is GTSNPN and CDR2 is SVGIG (reference sequence). With V trimmed by 3 bases and J by 2 bases, 4 bases remained unmatched. CDR3 length: 14 amino acids. The CDR3 here is CAWSRTGGNQPQHF. The CDR3 bases are TGTGCCTGGAGCCGGACAGGAGGCAATCAGCCCCAGCATTTT.

This chain joins TRBV6-5 and TRBJ2-7, with 8 bases that match TRBD1. The CDR3 is 15 residues long. The trim removed 4 bases at V and 0 bases at J, leaving 5 bases unmatched. CDR1 is MNHEY and CDR2 is SVGAGI in the germline V gene. CDR3 in amino acids: CASSFGQGVSYEQYF. DNA of the CDR3: TGTGCCAGCAGTTTCGGACAGGGTGTCTCCTACGAGCAGTACTTC.

This clone was seen more than once but under ten times. V gene TRBV30 combines with J gene TRBJ1-3; D is uncertain. The germline V gene has CDR1 GTSNPN and CDR2 SVGIG (reference sequence). V was clipped by 4 bases and J by 2 bases, with 9 bases between them. This CDR3 is built from 13 residues. The CDR3 sequence is CAWTGVTGNTIYF. In DNA, the CDR3 is TGTGCCTGGACAGGCGTGACTGGAAACACCATATATTTT.